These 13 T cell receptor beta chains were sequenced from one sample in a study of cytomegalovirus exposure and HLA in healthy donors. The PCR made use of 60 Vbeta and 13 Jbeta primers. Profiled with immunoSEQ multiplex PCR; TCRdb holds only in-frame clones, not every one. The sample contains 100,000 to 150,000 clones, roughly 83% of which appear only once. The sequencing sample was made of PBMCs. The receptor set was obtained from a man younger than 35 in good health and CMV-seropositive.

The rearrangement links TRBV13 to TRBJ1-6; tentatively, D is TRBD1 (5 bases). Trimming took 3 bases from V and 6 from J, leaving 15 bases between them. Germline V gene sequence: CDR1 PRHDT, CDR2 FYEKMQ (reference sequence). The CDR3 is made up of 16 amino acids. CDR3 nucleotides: TGTGCCAGCAGCTTGGGCTCCGCAGGGTTTAATTCACCCCTCCACTTT. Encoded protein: CASSLGSAGFNSPLHF. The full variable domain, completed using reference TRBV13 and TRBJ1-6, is AAGVIQSPRHLIKEKRETATLKCYPIPRHDTVYWYQQGPGQDPQFLISFYEKMQSDKGSIPDRFSAQQFSDYHSELNMSSLELGDSALYFCASSLGSAGFNSPLHFGNGTRLTVT.

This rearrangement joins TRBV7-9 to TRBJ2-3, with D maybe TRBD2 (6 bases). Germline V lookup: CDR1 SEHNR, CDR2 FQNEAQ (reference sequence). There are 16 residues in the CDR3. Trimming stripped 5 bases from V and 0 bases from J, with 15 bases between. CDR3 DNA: TGTGCCAGCAGCGAGGGAGGTAGCGGTAGCACAGATACGCAGTATTTT. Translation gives CASSEGGSGSTDTQYF.

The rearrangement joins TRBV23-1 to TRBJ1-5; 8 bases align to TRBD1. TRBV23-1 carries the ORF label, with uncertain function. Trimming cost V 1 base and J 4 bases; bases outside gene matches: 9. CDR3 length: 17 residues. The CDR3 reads CASSQLVRTGGNQPQHF. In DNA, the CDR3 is TGCGCCAGCAGTCAATTGGTCAGAACAGGGGGAAATCAGCCCCAGCATTTT.

This CDR3 reads CASSYAGGFGTEAFF. The DNA for the CDR3 is TGCGCCAGCAGCTATGCAGGGGGTTTCGGAACTGAAGCTTTCTTT. The chain has TRBV5-1 and TRBJ1-1; 7 nucleotides match TRBD1. V shed 3 bases and J 5 bases; nucleotides not matched to a gene: 10. CDR3 size: 15 residues. Germline V CDR1 and CDR2: SGHRS, YFSETQ. The full variable domain, its missing parts supplied by reference TRBV5-1 and TRBJ1-1, is KAGVTQTPRYLIKTRGQQVTLSCSPISGHRSVSWYQQTPGQGLQFLFEYFSETQRNKGNFPGRFSGRQFSNSRSEMNVSTLELGDSALYLCASSYAGGFGTEAFFGQGTRLTVV.

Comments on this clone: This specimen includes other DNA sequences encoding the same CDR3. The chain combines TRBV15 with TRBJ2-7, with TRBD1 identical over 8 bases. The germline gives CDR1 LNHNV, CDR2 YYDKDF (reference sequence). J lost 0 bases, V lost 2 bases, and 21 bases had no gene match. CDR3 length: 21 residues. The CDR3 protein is CATSRPDQPISDRGPSYEQYF. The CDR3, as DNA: TGTGCCACCAGCAGACCCGACCAGCCCATCTCAGACAGGGGTCCCTCCTACGAGCAGTACTTC.

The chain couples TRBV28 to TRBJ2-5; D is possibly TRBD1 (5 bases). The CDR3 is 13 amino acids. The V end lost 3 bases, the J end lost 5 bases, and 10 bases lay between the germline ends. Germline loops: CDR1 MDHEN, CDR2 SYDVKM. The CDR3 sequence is CASSFSGRETQYF. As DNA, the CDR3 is TGTGCCAGCAGTTTTTCAGGGCGGGAGACCCAGTACTTC.

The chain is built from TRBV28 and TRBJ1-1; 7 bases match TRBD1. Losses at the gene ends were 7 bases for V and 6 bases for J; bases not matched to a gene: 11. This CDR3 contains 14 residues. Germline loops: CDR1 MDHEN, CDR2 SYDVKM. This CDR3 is CASTYQGGEPEAFF. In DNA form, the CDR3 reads TGTGCCAGCACCTATCAGGGGGGCGAACCTGAAGCTTTCTTT.

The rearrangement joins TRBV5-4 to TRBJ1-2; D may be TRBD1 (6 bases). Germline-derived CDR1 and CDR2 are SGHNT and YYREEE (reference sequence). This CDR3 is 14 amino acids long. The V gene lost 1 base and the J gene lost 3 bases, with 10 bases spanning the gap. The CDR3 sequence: CASSLRGADYGYTF. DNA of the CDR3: TGTGCCAGCAGCTTGCGGGGGGCTGACTATGGCTACACCTTC.

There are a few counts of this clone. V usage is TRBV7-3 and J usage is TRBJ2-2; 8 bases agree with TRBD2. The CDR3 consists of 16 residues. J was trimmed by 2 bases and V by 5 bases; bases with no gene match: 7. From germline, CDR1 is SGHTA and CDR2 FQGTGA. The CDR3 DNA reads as TGTGCCAGCAGCCGAACGAGCGGGGGTAACACCGGGGAGCTGTTTTTT. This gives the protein CASSRTSGGNTGELFF.

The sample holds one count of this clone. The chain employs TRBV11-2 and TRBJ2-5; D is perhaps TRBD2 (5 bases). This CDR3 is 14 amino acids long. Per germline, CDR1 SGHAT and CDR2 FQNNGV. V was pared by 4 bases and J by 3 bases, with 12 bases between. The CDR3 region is CASSSPLGEETQYF. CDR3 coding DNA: TGTGCCAGCAGCTCCCCCCTCGGGGAAGAGACCCAGTACTTC. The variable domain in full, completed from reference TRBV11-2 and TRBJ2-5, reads EAGVAQSPRYKIIEKRQSVAFWCNPISGHATLYWYQQILGQGPKLLIQFQNNGVVDDSQLPKDRFSAERLKGVDSTLKIQPAKLEDSAVYLCASSSPLGEETQYFGPGTRLLVL.

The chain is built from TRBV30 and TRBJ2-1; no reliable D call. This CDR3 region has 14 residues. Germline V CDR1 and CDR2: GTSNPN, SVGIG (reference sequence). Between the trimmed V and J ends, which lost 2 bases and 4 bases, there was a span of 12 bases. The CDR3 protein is CAWSFAALYNEQFF. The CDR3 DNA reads TGTGCCTGGAGTTTTGCGGCGCTTTACAATGAGCAGTTCTTC.

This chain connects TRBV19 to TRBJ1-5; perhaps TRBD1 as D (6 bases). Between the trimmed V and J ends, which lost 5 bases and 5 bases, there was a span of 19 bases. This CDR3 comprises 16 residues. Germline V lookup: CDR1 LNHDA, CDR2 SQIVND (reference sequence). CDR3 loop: CASSLEARGGYQPQHF. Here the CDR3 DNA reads TGTGCCAGTAGTCTTGAGGCCAGGGGTGGGTATCAGCCCCAGCATTTT. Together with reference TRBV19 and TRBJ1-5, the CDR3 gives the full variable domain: DGGITQSPKYLFRKEGQNVTLSCEQNLNHDAMYWYRQDPGQGLRLIYYSQIVNDFQKGDIAEGYSVSREKKESFPLTVTSAQKNPTAFYLCASSLEARGGYQPQHFGDGTRLSIL.

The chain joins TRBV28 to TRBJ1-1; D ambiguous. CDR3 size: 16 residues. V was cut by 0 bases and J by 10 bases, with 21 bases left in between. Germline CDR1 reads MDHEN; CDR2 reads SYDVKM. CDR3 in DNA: TGTGCCAGCAGTTTATGGGCGGGATCGGAGAGGCTGGGAGCTTTCTTT. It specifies CASSLWAGSERLGAFF. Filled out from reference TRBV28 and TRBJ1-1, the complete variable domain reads DVKVTQSSRYLVKRTGEKVFLECVQDMDHENMFWYRQDPGLGLRLIYFSYDVKMKEKGDIPEGYSVSREKKERFSLILESASTNQTSMYLCASSLWAGSERLGAFFGQGTRLTVV.